This entry concerns a single T cell receptor (beta chain). This specimen belongs to a study of long-term antiretroviral therapy in people with HIV. The assay, immunoSEQ v3.0, was run at survey level. Produced via immunoSEQ multiplex PCR; TCRdb's table is partial and in-frame only. The data hold 30,000 or so clones, with roughly 89% observed a single time. Trimming at V came to 3 bases and at J to 0 bases, leaving 1 base not matched to a gene. This CDR3 has 16 amino acids. Germline CDR1 reads LNHDA; CDR2 reads SQIVND (reference sequence). The chain links TRBV19 to TRBJ2-1; 11 bases map to TRBD1. This TCR was sampled from a man between 18 and 29 years old with HIV. Sequencing used unsorted PBMCs, obtained 0.4 years after starting antiretroviral therapy. CDR3 amino acids: CASSIGTGGSYNEQFF. The CDR3 bases are TGTGCCAGTAGTATCGGGACAGGGGGCTCCTACAATGAGCAGTTCTTC.